The next 7 T cell receptor beta chains were all read from a single sample in a study of read filtering for tumor transcriptome and immune sequencing. The library was built from about 400 ng RNA with molecular barcoded adaptors for alpha/delta and beta/gamma chains. Each CDR3 protein is one row after TCRdb ran MiXCR on the reads. Among thousands of distinct CDR3 sequences listed, about 15% were seen once. Sequencing used a population of CD138-negative cells sorted from bone marrow. Receptors originate from a donor aged 40 or over with multiple myeloma.

This clonotype was observed many times. The rearrangement uses TRBV19 and TRBJ2-3; 12 positions agree with TRBD2. The V gene end was trimmed by 3 bases and the J gene end by 2 bases; junction bases not matched to a gene: 9. The CDR3 sequence is 18 residues long. CDR1 LNHDA and CDR2 SQIVND come from the germline V gene (reference sequence). The CDR3 DNA reads TGTGCCAGTAGTATCCAACCACCTAGCGGGGGGGCCACAGATACGCAGTATTTT. This gives the protein CASSIQPPSGGATDTQYF.

This clonotype has ten or more counts. Just one base apart from a much larger clone, this may be a read error. The V call is TRBV6-5, the J call TRBJ2-1, with 7 positions matching TRBD2. Germline CDR1 MNHEY, CDR2 SVGAGI. This CDR3 comprises 13 residues. The CDR3 DNA is TGTGCCAGCAGCCGGGACTACGACAATGGGCAGTTCTTC. Translation gives CASSRDYDNGQFF.

Judged by abundance, this clonotype is medium-sized (0.01 to 0.1%). The V call is TRBV28, the J call TRBJ2-5; D gene ambiguous. The CDR3 loop spans 14 amino acids. Per germline, CDR1 MDHEN and CDR2 SYDVKM. Trimming pared 3 bases from V and 4 bases from J, leaving 12 bases between. The CDR3 region has the DNA TGTGCCAGCAGTTTCCATGGGCAGACAGAGACCCAGTACTTC. Translating gives CASSFHGQTETQYF.

A remark on this clonotype: Lacking the conserved final phenylalanine or tryptophan, this CDR3 likely reflects a read error. This chain connects TRBV12-3 or TRBV12-4 to TRBJ1-1, with D uncertain. The CDR3 length is 13 residues. Written as DNA, the CDR3 is TGTGCCAGCAGTTTAGCTCCGAACATTGAAGCTTTCTTG. It is translated as CASSLAPNIEAFL.

Regarding this clonotype: A read error may explain this, as a much larger clone is one base away. The genes are TRBV7-9 and TRBJ2-7; possible D gene TRBD1, 5 bases. The germline V gene has CDR1 SEHNR and CDR2 FQNEAQ (reference sequence). This CDR3 spans 14 amino acids. V was shortened by 5 bases and J by 5 bases, with 16 bases between the two germline ends. DNA for the CDR3: TGTGCCAGCAGCAAGGACACCTGGTCCAACGAGCAGTACTTC. This codes for CASSKDTWSNEQYF.

This clonotype was seen at least ten times. This chain uses TRBV29-1 with TRBJ2-1, with 9 nucleotides matching TRBD2. Germline trimming cut 8 bases from V and 4 bases from J; bases unmatched to any gene: 9. Germline lookup yields CDR1 SQVTM and CDR2 ANQGSEA. This CDR3 is 14 amino acids long. The CDR3 spells CSSDLAGLYNEQFF. The CDR3 nucleotides are TGCAGCTCCGATCTAGCGGGGTTATACAATGAGCAGTTCTTC.

By share, this clonotype ranks as medium-sized. CDR3 sequence reads: CASSDGLSVEQFF. The CDR3 DNA follows: TGTGCCAGCAGTGACGGCCTGTCTGTGGAGCAGTTCTTC. The chain joins TRBV6-1 to TRBJ2-1; D call uncertain. The V end was cut by 3 bases, the J end by 10 bases, with 13 bases between. CDR1 and CDR2 from the germline V gene are MNHNS and SASEGT. This CDR3 has 13 residues.